Detailed here is one TCR beta chain. This sample was taken from a study of CD8 T cells in Susac syndrome. V was cut by 0 bases and J by 9 bases, with 6 bases left in between. This CDR3 is 12 amino acids long. The germline gives CDR1 LGHNA, CDR2 YSLEER. The authors carried out high-throughput sequencing of TCR beta. They applied it to CD8+ and CD4+ T cells obtained from blood. Reverse transcription of roughly 0.45 to 1 ug RNA used random hexamers. One entry per CDR3 protein results from TCRdb running MiXCR on the immunoSEQ multiplex PCR reads. The table has some 190,000 distinct CDR3 sequences, approximately 94% seen once.

Sequenced material: CD4+ T cells from PBMCs. The chain couples TRBV4-3 to TRBJ2-1; D remains unclear. The sequence was obtained from a human donor with Susac syndrome. DNA of the CDR3: TGCGCCAGCAGCCAAGATGTCGCTGAGCAGTTCTTC. Amino acid sequence: CASSQDVAEQFF.